This T cell receptor beta chain was recorded in a study of shared T cell receptors in the human thymus. The protocol was immunoSEQ multiplex PCR, while the TCRdb copy is restricted to in-frame clones and leaves out a portion. This table holds more than 550,000 clones, 70% to 90% found once. This same sample was also part of a study on human thymus T cells. From that second work: Repertoires sampled from thymus and blood appeared biased in V and J gene usage.

The sequence came from a boy in the first two years of life with a congenital heart defect. The sequencing input was thymocytes.

CDR3 bases: TGTGCCAGCAGCCCCGACAAAAGGTCCTACGAGCAGTACTTC. Residues: CASSPDKRSYEQYF. The chain joins TRBV14 to TRBJ2-7; no clear D gene. Trimming stripped 4 bases from V and 1 base from J, with 11 bases between. Germline V CDR1 and CDR2: SGHDN, FVKESK. The CDR3 covers 14 residues.